This TCR beta chain was captured by sequencing in a study of blood T cells in healthy people across ages. A few counts support this clonotype. Its specificity is unknown. The V gene's germline CDR1 is SGHRS and CDR2 YFSETQ. This CDR3 spans 14 amino acids. After removal of 7 bases from V and 2 bases from J, the junction contained 7 bases not matched to a gene. Overall study findings and caveats: A roughly linear fall in TCR beta diversity per million T cells was seen with increasing age.

PCR was performed a second time for roughly 7 to 11 cycles using a sample-barcoded 5' primer and a J-beta primer mix. MiXCR was run by TCRdb on the 5' RACE reads, yielding one entry per CDR3 protein. The data show some 1.5 million distinct CDR3 sequences, 28% seen once. This clonotype was obtained from a woman between 25 and 40 years old in good health. Source material: blood. V and J are TRBV5-1 and TRBJ2-3, with 7 positions matching TRBD1. The CDR3 is CASYRGEHTDTQYF. Written as DNA, the CDR3 is TGCGCCAGCTACAGGGGAGAACACACAGATACGCAGTATTTT.